Listed below are T cell receptor beta chains from one sample, sequenced in a study of T cell repertoires in cytomegalovirus infection. Their antigens are not known. TCRdb re-analysed the reads in MiXCR, keeping a single row per CDR3 protein. The table includes approximately 910,000 distinct CDR3 sequences, less than 35% detected once. The sequencing used cultured CD8+ T cells from PBMCs, collected from culture after CMV antigen stimulation. Receptors originate from a human donor in good health (CMV status not recorded). Some clones in this sample may be carry-over from other donors' samples. The CDR3 runs from the conserved cysteine through the conserved F or W. A D gene is named only where the DNA matches it firmly. Only part of the rows carry a size: once, few, many, or a class if the clone is expanded.

>TRBD2|many|TRBJ2-3|TRBV7-9
CASSSTSGATDTQYF
TGTGCCAGCAGCTCGACTAGCGGGGCCACAGATACGCAGTATTTT
>TRBD1|few|TRBJ2-5|TRBV7-9
CASSFGWTGIETQYF
TGTGCCAGCAGCTTTGGGTGGACAGGGATTGAGACCCAGTACTTC
>TRBD2|-|TRBJ2-1|TRBV9
CASSPHPGGYNEQFF
TGTGCCAGCAGCCCCCACCCGGGGGGCTACAATGAGCAGTTCTTC
>-|-|TRBJ2-7|TRBV3-1
CASSPVGGAGILAASYEQYF
TGTGCCAGCAGCCCCGTGGGGGGAGCAGGGATACTGGCAGCTTCCTACGAGCAGTACTTC
>TRBD1|many|TRBJ2-2|TRBV7-2
CASSSLQGAYTGELFF
TGTGCCAGCAGCTCACTACAGGGGGCCTACACCGGGGAGCTGTTTTTT
>-|-|TRBJ1-2|TRBV27
CASSPRENYGYTF
TGTGCCAGCAGTCCCCGGGAGAACTATGGCTACACCTTC
>TRBD1|-|TRBJ2-7|TRBV12-3/TRBV12-4
CASSFGTGAEQYF
TGTGCCAGCAGCTTCGGGACAGGGGCTGAGCAGTACTTC
>-|few|TRBJ1-2|TRBV4-1
CASSQLRGSDYGYTF
TGCGCCAGCAGCCAATTAAGGGGGTCGGACTATGGCTACACCTTC
>-|-|TRBJ1-2|TRBV27
CASSLVQYGGYGYTF
TGTGCCAGCAGTTTAGTCCAATACGGGGGCTATGGCTACACCTTC
>-|many|TRBJ2-4|TRBV7-9
CASSPAAGLAKNIQYF
TGTGCCAGCAGCCCCGCGGCGGGGTTAGCCAAAAACATTCAGTACTTC